This T cell receptor (beta chain) was found in a study of beta chain features in type 1 diabetes. Study summary: The study examined around 100 million sorted cells across all samples. Study results and limitations: Insertions at VDJ junctions were less frequent in type 1 diabetes patients. These patients also deleted more nucleotides at the same junctions.

For this clone: Its antigen is undetermined.

The length of the CDR3 is 14 residues. CDR1 is MNHNS and CDR2 is SASEGT in the germline V gene. Trimming removed 7 bases from V and 2 bases from J; junction bases left unmatched: 7. The purity of all sorted populations exceeded 95%. Reverse transcription of all isolated RNA meant that expressed TCRB transcripts were sequenced. Some clones are missing from TCRdb's copy, which holds only in-frame ones; the method was immunoSEQ multiplex PCR. Altogether 200,000 to 250,000 clones are present, roughly a tenth being singletons, with the ten largest covering 1% to 1.5%. The chain carries TRBV6-1 and TRBJ2-7, with 8 bases fitting TRBD1. This clonotype was obtained from a man aged 18-30 years in good health. Material: central memory CD4+ T cells from blood. The DNA for the CDR3 is TGTGCCAGCACCGGGACAGGAATAGCCTACGAGCAGTACTTC. This codes for CASTGTGIAYEQYF.